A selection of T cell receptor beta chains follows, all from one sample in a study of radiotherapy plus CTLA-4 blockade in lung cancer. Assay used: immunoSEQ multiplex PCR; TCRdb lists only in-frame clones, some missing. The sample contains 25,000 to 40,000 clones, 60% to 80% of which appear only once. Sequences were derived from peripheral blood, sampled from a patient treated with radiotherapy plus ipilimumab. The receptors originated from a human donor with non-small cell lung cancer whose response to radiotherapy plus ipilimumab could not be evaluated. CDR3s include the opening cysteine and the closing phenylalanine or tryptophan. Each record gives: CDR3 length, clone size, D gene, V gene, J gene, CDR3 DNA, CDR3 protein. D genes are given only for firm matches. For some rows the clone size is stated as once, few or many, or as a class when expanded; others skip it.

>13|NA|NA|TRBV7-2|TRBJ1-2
TGTGCCAGCAGCGGCCAGATTAACTATGGCTACACCTTC
CASSGQINYGYTF
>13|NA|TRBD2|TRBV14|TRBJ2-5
TGTGCCAGCAGCCAAGAAATCGCGGGAGTGGAGTACTTC
CASSQEIAGVEYF
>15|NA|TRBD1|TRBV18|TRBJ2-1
TGTGCCAGCTCACCACAACAGGGGGCCGGCAATGAGCAGTTCTTC
CASSPQQGAGNEQFF
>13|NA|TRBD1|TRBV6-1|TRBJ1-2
TGTGCCAGCAGACGGACAGGGGAAGGTGGCTACACCTTC
CASRRTGEGGYTF
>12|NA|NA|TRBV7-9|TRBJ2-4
TGTGCCAGCAGCCCGGTGAGGGACATTCAGTACTTC
CASSPVRDIQYF
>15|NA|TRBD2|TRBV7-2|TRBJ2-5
TGTGCCAGCAGCCCTGGTAGCGGGATTGTGGAGACCCAGTACTTC
CASSPGSGIVETQYF
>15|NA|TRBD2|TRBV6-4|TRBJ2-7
TGTGCCAGCAGTGAGGGGGGGGATCCCTCCTACGAGCAGTACTTC
CASSEGGDPSYEQYF
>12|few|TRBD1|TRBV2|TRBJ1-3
TGTGCCAGCAGTTGGAAATACGGGACAGGGAATTTT
CASSWKYGTGNF
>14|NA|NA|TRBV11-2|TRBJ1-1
TGTGCCAGCAGCTTACCGCGACAGAACACTGAAGCTTTCTTT
CASSLPRQNTEAFF
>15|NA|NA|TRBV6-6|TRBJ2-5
TGTGCCAGCAGTCGATACCTCGAGGCCGCAAAGACCCAGTACTTC
CASSRYLEAAKTQYF
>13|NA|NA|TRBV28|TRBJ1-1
TGTGCCAGCAGGGACACTTTGAACACTGAAGCTTTCTTT
CASRDTLNTEAFF
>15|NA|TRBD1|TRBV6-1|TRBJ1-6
TGTGCCAGCAGTGAACCAGGGGGCGCAGGATCACCCCTCCACTTT
CASSEPGGAGSPLHF
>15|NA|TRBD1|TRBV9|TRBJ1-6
TGTGCCAGCAGCGTAGTAGGGGGCGGCAATTCACCCCTCCACTTT
CASSVVGGGNSPLHF
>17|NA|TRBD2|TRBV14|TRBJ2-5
TGTGCCAGCAGCCAAGGAGGGACTAGCGGTATTAGAGAGACCCAGTACTTC
CASSQGGTSGIRETQYF
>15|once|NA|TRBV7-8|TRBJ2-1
TGTGCCAGCAGCCCCCGGGGCCGTGAGGGAGGTGAGCAGTTCTTC
CASSPRGREGGEQFF
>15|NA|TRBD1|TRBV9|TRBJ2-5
TGTGCCAGCAGCTCGGCAACAGGGGGTCGAGAGACCCAGTACTTC
CASSSATGGRETQYF
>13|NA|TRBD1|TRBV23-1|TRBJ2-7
TGCGCCAGCAGTGCGACAGGGTGCTACGAGCAGTACTTC
CASSATGCYEQYF
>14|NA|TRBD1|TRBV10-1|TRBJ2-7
TGCGCCAGCAGTGCAGGGGGCGCAACCTACGAGCAGTACTTC
CASSAGGATYEQYF
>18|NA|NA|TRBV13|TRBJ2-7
TGTGCCAGCAGCTTAGAGGGCCTGAGGGTGGGAGCCTCCTACGAGCAGTACTTC
CASSLEGLRVGASYEQYF
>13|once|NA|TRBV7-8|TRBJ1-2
TGTGCCAGCAGCCCTAGCCAGGTCTATGGCTACACCTTC
CASSPSQVYGYTF
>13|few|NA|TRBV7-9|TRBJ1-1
TGTGCCAGCAGCTTACATCGGACAGCTGAAGCTTTCTTT
CASSLHRTAEAFF
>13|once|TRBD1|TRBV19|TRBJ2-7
TGTGCCAGTAGTACGGACAGGGGCTACGAGCAGTACTTC
CASSTDRGYEQYF
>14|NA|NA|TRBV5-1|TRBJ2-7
TGCGCCAGCAGCCTCGGAGTAGGGGTAAACGAGCAGTACTTC
CASSLGVGVNEQYF
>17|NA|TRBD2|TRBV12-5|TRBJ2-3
TGTGCTAGTGGTTACACGGGAGGGGGGCTACGCACAGATACGCAGTATTTT
CASGYTGGGLRTDTQYF
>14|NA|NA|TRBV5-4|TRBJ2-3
TGTGCCAGCAGCTTGGGTAGTAACGCAGATACGCAGTATTTT
CASSLGSNADTQYF
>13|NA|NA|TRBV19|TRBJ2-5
TGTGCCAGTAGCGACAGGATCCAAGAGACCCAGTACTTC
CASSDRIQETQYF
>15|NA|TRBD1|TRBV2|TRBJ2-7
TGTGCCAGCAGCCCCGGGACAGGGTATTTCTACGAGCAGTACTTC
CASSPGTGYFYEQYF
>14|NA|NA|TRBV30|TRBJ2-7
TGTGCCTGGAGTGTACAGGCAGGACCCCAAGGGCACTACTTC
CAWSVQAGPQGHYF
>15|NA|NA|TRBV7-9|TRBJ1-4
TGTGCCAGCAGCTTAGCTCGCGGGGCCGAGGAAAAACTGTTTTTT
CASSLARGAEEKLFF
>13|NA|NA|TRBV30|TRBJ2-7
TGTGCCTGGAGGCCCCCAGGTTCCTACGAGCAGTACTTC
CAWRPPGSYEQYF
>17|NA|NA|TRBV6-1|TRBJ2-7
TGTGCCAGCAGTGCCTCCGGTAGTGCCAAAGCCTCCTACGAGCAGTACTTC
CASSASGSAKASYEQYF
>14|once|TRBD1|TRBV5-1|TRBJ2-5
TGCGCCAGCAGCTTGGGACAGGGGGGAGAGACCCAGTACTTC
CASSLGQGGETQYF
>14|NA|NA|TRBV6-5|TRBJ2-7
TGTGCCAGCAGCACCGGACAGTATTCTCACGAGCAGTACTTC
CASSTGQYSHEQYF
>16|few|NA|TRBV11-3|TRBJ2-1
TGTGCCAGCAGCTTGGGGGGGCGGAGGTCCTACAATGAGCAGTTCTTC
CASSLGGRRSYNEQFF
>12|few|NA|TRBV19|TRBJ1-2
TGTGCCAGTAGTAGAGGGAACTATGGCTACACCTTC
CASSRGNYGYTF
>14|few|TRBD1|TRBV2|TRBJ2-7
TGTGCCAGCAGTGACAGGGGGCGCGTCTCCGAGCAGTACTTC
CASSDRGRVSEQYF
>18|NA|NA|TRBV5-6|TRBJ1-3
TGTGCCAGCAGGCGCCCGGGACACATGAGGGTTTCTGGAAACACCATATATTTT
CASRRPGHMRVSGNTIYF
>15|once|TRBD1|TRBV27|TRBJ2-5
TGTGCCAGCAGTTTAGGGACAGGGGTTGGTGAGACCCAGTACTTC
CASSLGTGVGETQYF